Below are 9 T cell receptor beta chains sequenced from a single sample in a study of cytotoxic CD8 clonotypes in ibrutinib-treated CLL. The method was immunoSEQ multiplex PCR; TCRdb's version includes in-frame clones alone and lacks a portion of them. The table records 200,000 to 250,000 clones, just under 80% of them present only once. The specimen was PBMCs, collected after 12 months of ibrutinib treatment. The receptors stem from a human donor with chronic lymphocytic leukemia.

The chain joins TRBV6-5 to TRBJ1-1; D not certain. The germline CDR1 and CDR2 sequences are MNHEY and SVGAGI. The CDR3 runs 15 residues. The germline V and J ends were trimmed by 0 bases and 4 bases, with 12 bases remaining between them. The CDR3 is CASSYSPSEPTEAFF. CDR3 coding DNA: TGTGCCAGCAGTTACTCACCCTCCGAGCCCACTGAAGCTTTCTTT.

DNA of the CDR3: TGTGCCAGCAGCCAAGATCCGACTAGCGGGCCAGAGACCCAGTACTTC. Translation gives CASSQDPTSGPETQYF. The chain couples TRBV4-2 to TRBJ2-5; 10 positions agree with TRBD2. Germline-derived CDR1 and CDR2 are LGHNA and YNFKEQ. The junction had 5 bases not matched to a gene; V was cut back by 0 bases and J by 4 bases. The length of the CDR3 is 16 residues.

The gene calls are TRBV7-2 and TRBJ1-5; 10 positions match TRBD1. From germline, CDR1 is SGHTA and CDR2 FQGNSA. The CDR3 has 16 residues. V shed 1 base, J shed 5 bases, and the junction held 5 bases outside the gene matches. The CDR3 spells CASSLVRTGGDQPQHF. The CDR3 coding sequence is TGTGCCAGCAGCTTAGTTCGGACAGGGGGTGATCAGCCCCAGCATTTT.

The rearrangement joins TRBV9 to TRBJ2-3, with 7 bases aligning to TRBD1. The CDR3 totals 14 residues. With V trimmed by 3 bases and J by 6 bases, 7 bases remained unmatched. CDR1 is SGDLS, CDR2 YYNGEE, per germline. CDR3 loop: CASSAWGQSDTQYF. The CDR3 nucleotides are TGTGCCAGCAGCGCCTGGGGACAGTCGGATACGCAGTATTTT.

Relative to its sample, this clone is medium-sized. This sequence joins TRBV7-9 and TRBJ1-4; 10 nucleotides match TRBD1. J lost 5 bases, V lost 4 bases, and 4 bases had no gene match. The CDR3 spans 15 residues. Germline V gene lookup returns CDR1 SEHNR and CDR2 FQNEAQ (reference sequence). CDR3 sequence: CASSSRTGGNEKLFF. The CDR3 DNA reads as TGTGCCAGCAGCTCTCGGACAGGGGGAAATGAAAAACTGTTTTTT.

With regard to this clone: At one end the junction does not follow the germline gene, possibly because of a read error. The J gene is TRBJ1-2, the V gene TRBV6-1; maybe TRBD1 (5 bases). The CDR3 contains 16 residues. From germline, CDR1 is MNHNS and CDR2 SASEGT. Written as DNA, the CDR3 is TGTGCCAGCAGTAAAGCTCTTGGGGCACTAAGCTATGGCTACACCTTC. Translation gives CASSKALGALSYGYTF.

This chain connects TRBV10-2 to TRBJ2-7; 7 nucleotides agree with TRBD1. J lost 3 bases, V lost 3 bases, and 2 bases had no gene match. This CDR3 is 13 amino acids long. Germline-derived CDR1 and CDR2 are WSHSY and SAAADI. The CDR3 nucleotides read TGCGCCAGCAGTGACCACAGGGGCTACGAGCAGTACTTC. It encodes CASSDHRGYEQYF.

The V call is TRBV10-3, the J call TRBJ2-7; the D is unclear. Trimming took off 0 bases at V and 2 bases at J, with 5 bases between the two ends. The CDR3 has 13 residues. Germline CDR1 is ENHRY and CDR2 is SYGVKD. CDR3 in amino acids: CAISESGAYEQYF. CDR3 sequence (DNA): TGTGCCATCAGTGAGTCAGGAGCCTACGAGCAGTACTTC.

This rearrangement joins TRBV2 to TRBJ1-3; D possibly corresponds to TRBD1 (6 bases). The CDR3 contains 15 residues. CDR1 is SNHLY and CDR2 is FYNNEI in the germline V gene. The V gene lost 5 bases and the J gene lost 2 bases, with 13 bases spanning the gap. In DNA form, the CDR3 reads TGTGCCAGCAGTCCAGGGGAAGGCACTGGAAACACCATATATTTT. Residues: CASSPGEGTGNTIYF.